This entry lists 10 T cell receptor beta chains sequenced from one sample in a study of circulating CD8 cells and anti-PD-1 response in melanoma (dated by TCRdb to the early 2020s). The sequencer was a NextSeq 500. The QIAseq Immune Repertoire RNA Library Kit, Human TCR Panel, was used to prepare TCR libraries from around 14 ng of total RNA. TCRdb ran its own pipeline on the public reads, namely fastp trimming at Q25 and MiXCR clone calling, and kept in-frame beta chains. CDR3 protein duplicates are merged, each entry listing the most common genes and DNA. The sample has 350 to 450 distinct CDR3 sequences on record, roughly 12% of them singletons. The leading ten clones occupy about 40% of the sample. Using a BD FACSAria II cell sorter, four subsets defined by PD-1 and/or TIGIT were sorted from live CD3+CD8+TCRalphabeta+ cells. The sequencing used CD8+ T cells from PBMCs, collected at baseline or after one month of anti-PD-1 therapy (not recorded which). The source of these receptors is a human donor with melanoma.

To note about this clonotype: This may be a read error, as it is one base from a much larger clone. The CDR3 does not end in the conserved phenylalanine or tryptophan, so this is likely a read error. Written as DNA, the CDR3 is TGTGCCAGCAGCTTGAACATGGGGAACACTGAAGCTTTCCTT. This encodes CASSLNMGNTEAFL. The chain combines TRBV5-6 with TRBJ1-1; D gene ambiguous. Trimming shortened V by 1 base and J by 1 base, and 8 bases separated the two germline ends. This CDR3 region has 14 residues. Germline V gives CDR1 SGHDT, CDR2 YYEEEE.

In its sample, this clonotype ranks as large. V is TRBV28 and J is TRBJ2-7, with TRBD2 matching over 12 bases. Germline V CDR1 and CDR2: MDHEN, SYDVKM. The CDR3 is made up of 18 amino acids. V lost 1 base, J lost 7 bases, and 14 bases stayed unmatched. The CDR3 spells CASSLLGPGLAGGDEQYF. CDR3 sequence (DNA): TGTGCCAGCAGTTTATTGGGCCCTGGGCTAGCGGGAGGGGATGAGCAGTACTTC.

In this sample, this clonotype is large. The J gene is TRBJ2-7, the V gene TRBV24-1; D is undetermined. Germline-derived CDR1 and CDR2 are KGHDR and SFDVKD. Between the trimmed V and J ends, which lost 5 bases and 4 bases, there was a span of 5 bases. There are 11 residues in the CDR3. The CDR3 sequence: CATSGGYEQYF. The CDR3 DNA sequence: TGTGCCACCAGTGGGGGTTACGAGCAGTACTTC.

As for this clonotype: One end of the junction is discordant with germline, which a read error may explain. The CDR3 loop is CATSLGTGSSYERYF. CDR3 coding DNA: TGTGCCACGTCGTTGGGGACAGGGAGCTCCTACGAGCGGTACTTC. The chain joins TRBV15 to TRBJ2-7; 9 nucleotides match TRBD1. CDR1 LNHNV and CDR2 YYDKDF come from the germline V gene (reference sequence). There are 15 residues in the CDR3.

The chain combines TRBV20-1 with TRBJ2-3; 12 positions agree with TRBD2. The V and J ends lost 5 bases and 5 bases, in that order; junction bases with no gene match: 8. This CDR3 region has 15 residues. In germline, CDR1 is DFQATT, CDR2 SNEGSKA (reference sequence). CDR3 in amino acids: CSAAGTSGWEDTQYF. DNA of the CDR3: TGCAGTGCTGCCGGGACTAGCGGGTGGGAAGATACGCAGTATTTT.

This clonotype qualifies as large. V gene TRBV6-2 or TRBV6-3 combines with J gene TRBJ2-2; no reliable D call. CDR3 length equals 13 residues. Germline V gene lookup returns CDR1 MNHEY and CDR2 SVGEGT. V lost 5 bases, J lost 5 bases, and 9 bases lay in between. In nucleotides, the CDR3 is TGTGCCAGCAGTGCGTTGGGGACCGGGGAGCTGTTTTTT. It specifies CASSALGTGELFF.

This clonotype is medium-sized in the sample. The V call is TRBV20-1, the J call TRBJ2-1; 13 bases fit TRBD2. CDR3 size: 19 residues. Germline-derived CDR1 and CDR2 are DFQATT and SNEGSKA (reference sequence). J gave up 0 bases and V 0 bases, and 8 bases lay outside the gene matches. CDR3 sequence: CSARDRTSGSPFSYNEQFF. The CDR3 DNA reads TGCAGTGCTAGAGATCGGACTAGCGGGAGCCCTTTCTCCTACAATGAGCAGTTCTTC.

The chain's CDR3 is CASSFTTAGEQYF. The CDR3 nucleotides are TGTGCCAGCAGTTTTACAACTGCGGGCGAGCAGTACTTC. V gene TRBV27 combines with J gene TRBJ2-7, with D possibly TRBD2 on 5 matching bases. The CDR3 loop spans 13 amino acids. CDR1 is MNHEY and CDR2 is SMNVEV in the germline V gene (reference sequence). V was shortened by 3 bases and J by 6 bases, with 12 bases between the two germline ends.

Within the sample, this clonotype is medium-sized. The chain has TRBV11-2 and TRBJ2-7, with 7 bases that match TRBD1. V was clipped by 7 bases and J by 3 bases; unmatched bases: 9. The CDR3 extends over 14 amino acids. CDR1 SGHAT and CDR2 FQNNGV come from the germline V gene. CDR3 in amino acids: CASNPGTVDYEQYF. The CDR3 DNA sequence: TGTGCCAGCAACCCCGGGACAGTAGACTACGAGCAGTACTTC. Supplemented by reference TRBV11-2 and TRBJ2-7, the full variable domain reads EAGVAQSPRYKIIEKRQSVAFWCNPISGHATLYWYQQILGQGPKLLIQFQNNGVVDDSQLPKDRFSAERLKGVDSTLKIQPAKLEDSAVYLCASNPGTVDYEQYFGPGTRLTVT.

With respect to this clonotype: At one end, the junction sequence differs from germline, possibly due to a read error. This CDR3 is CASSVYRYSQEAQYF. In nucleotides, the CDR3 is TGTGCCAGCAGTGTTTATCGGTACAGCCAAGAGGCCCAGTACTTC. This chain joins TRBV28 and TRBJ2-5, with unresolved D. Germline V gives CDR1 MDHEN, CDR2 SYDVKM. This CDR3 is 15 amino acids long.